Listed below are T cell receptor beta chains from one sample, sequenced in a study of shared clonotypes between healthy human individuals. Profiled with immunoSEQ multiplex PCR; TCRdb holds only in-frame clones, not every one. This table has approximately 460,000 clones, over 60% appearing once. Input material: PBMCs. The receptors originated from a woman between 40 and 55 years old in good health. Some clones in this sample may be carry-over from other donors' samples. Both conserved end residues are part of each CDR3. Fields, in order: V gene, J gene, CDR3 protein.

TRBV6-1	TRBJ2-2	CASIQRQNTGELFF
TRBV9	TRBJ2-5	CASSATTGEETQYF
TRBV7-9	TRBJ2-3	CASSLVSGRFTDTQYF
TRBV5-1	TRBJ2-3	CASSLDRPPTDTQYF
TRBV7-9	TRBJ2-3	CASSLGGEDTQYF
TRBV9	TRBJ2-2	CASSVGENTGELFF
TRBV19	TRBJ1-5	CASSLGGISNQPQHF
TRBV11-2	TRBJ2-1	CASHKGITGGDRFF
TRBV2	TRBJ2-3	CASSALPDTQYF
TRBV7-2	TRBJ2-5	CASSLGGPKRTQYF
TRBV5-1	TRBJ2-7	CASSYGQGNYEQYF
TRBV7-2	TRBJ2-5	CASSKTPGAQYF
TRBV27	TRBJ2-7	CASSLKGAYEQYF
TRBV14	TRBJ2-7	CASSQAGRARGEQYF
TRBV4-1	TRBJ2-7	CASSHAGTKNLGEQYF